The next 20 T cell receptor beta chains were all read from a single sample in a study of regulatory T cells in long-lasting Graves disease. As to time point: newly diagnosed GD, antithyroid drugs for less than 3 months. PBMC RNA was the source of the TCR library. Relying on iRepertoire HTBI primers and Arm-PCR of CDR3 regions, the team built TCR beta libraries. One entry per CDR3 protein, called by TCRdb with MiXCR from the multiplex PCR reads. The sample has 350,000 to 400,000 distinct CDR3 sequences; around 15% are singletons. Sequences were derived from peripheral blood mononuclear cells (PBMCs), sampled at new diagnosis, from a patient treated with antithyroid drugs. The source of these receptors is a female donor with Graves disease.

This sequence joins TRBV19 and TRBJ1-5; the D is unclear. Germline V gene data show CDR1 as LNHDA and CDR2 as SQIVND (reference sequence). The CDR3 runs to 14 residues. The V and J ends lost 1 base and 4 bases respectively, with 8 bases between them. In DNA, the CDR3 is TGTGCCAGTAGTATAGGGCCTCCTAATCAGCCCCAGCATTTT. It yields the protein CASSIGPPNQPQHF.

This clonotype was found many times. The V call is TRBV28, the J call TRBJ1-2; unclear D gene. Trimming took 3 bases from V and 6 from J, leaving 14 bases between them. The CDR3 loop spans 14 amino acids. Germline CDR1 and CDR2: MDHEN and SYDVKM. CDR3 sequence (DNA): TGTGCCAGCAGTTTTGTTCCCGGGAAGGATGGCTACACCTTC. Translation gives CASSFVPGKDGYTF.

This clonotype has more than one count but fewer than ten. The chain combines TRBV27 with TRBJ1-6; D is perhaps TRBD1 (5 bases). The CDR3 has 17 amino acids. Germline V gene lookup returns CDR1 MNHEY and CDR2 SMNVEV (reference sequence). V gave up 3 bases and J gave up 0 bases, with 12 bases separating them. CDR3 coding DNA: TGTGCCAGCAGTTTGGCAGGGATAAGCTCCTATAATTCACCCCTCCACTTT. Its protein product is CASSLAGISSYNSPLHF.

This clonotype was seen ten or more times. This chain links TRBV30 with TRBJ1-2, with 9 bases that match TRBD1. CDR3 size: 13 residues. J lost 8 bases, V lost 3 bases, and 7 bases had no gene match. Germline V CDR1 and CDR2: GTSNPN, SVGIG (reference sequence). CDR3 DNA sequence: TGTGCCTGGAGCCGGACAGGGGCACTCGGCTACACCTTC. Its protein product is CAWSRTGALGYTF.

This clonotype was seen at least ten times. J is TRBJ2-3 and V is TRBV14; 10 bases are shared with TRBD2. This CDR3 comprises 16 residues. V lost 2 bases and J lost 0; bases outside the gene matches: 2. Germline-derived CDR1 and CDR2 are SGHDN and FVKESK. CDR3 sequence: CASSQIAGGSTDTQYF. The CDR3 DNA sequence: TGTGCCAGCAGCCAAATAGCGGGGGGTAGCACAGATACGCAGTATTTT.

This clonotype was seen a few times. The gene calls are TRBV6-1 and TRBJ2-3; D possibly corresponds to TRBD1 (5 bases). Germline lookup yields CDR1 MNHNS and CDR2 SASEGT. This CDR3 region has 16 residues. Deletions cut 8 bases from V and 2 bases from J, with 20 bases between. The CDR3 sequence is CASSEGGAKNTDTQYF. The CDR3 region has the DNA TGTGCCAGCTCCGAAGGTGGGGCTAAAAACACAGATACGCAGTATTTT.

The V and J genes are TRBV9 and TRBJ2-3; no definite D call. Per germline, CDR1 SGDLS and CDR2 YYNGEE. The V gene lost 0 bases and the J gene lost 0 bases, with 5 bases spanning the gap. This CDR3 is 14 amino acids long. The CDR3 DNA reads TGTGCCAGCAGCGTAGGACAAAGCACAGATACGCAGTATTTT. It yields the protein CASSVGQSTDTQYF.

There are many counts of this clonotype. V is TRBV10-3 and J is TRBJ1-1; D might be TRBD1 (6 bases). Trimming shortened V by 8 bases and J by 5 bases, and 18 bases separated the two germline ends. The length of the CDR3 is 14 residues. Germline CDR1 is ENHRY and CDR2 is SYGVKD. In nucleotides, the CDR3 is TGTGCCATCGTAGGTTCGGGGGCCAGGACTGAAGCTTTCTTT. Its translation is CAIVGSGARTEAFF.

This clonotype was picked up many times. The chain joins TRBV2 to TRBJ2-5; 11 nucleotides match TRBD2. Germline CDR1 SNHLY, CDR2 FYNNEI. V lost 2 bases and J lost 1; bases outside the gene matches: 0. There are 15 residues in the CDR3. As DNA, the CDR3 is TGTGCCAGCAGTGAACTAGCGGGGGGCCAAGAGACCCAGTACTTC. Protein: CASSELAGGQETQYF.

There are many counts of this clonotype. V and J are TRBV10-2 and TRBJ1-2, with 9 bases matching TRBD1. Germline CDR1 and CDR2: WSHSY and SAAADI. Trimming took 1 base from V and 11 from J; bases not matched to a gene: 17. The CDR3 runs to 17 residues. The CDR3 DNA follows: TGCGCCAGCAGTGAGTGGGGCGGGGGGGACAGGGAAGAGACGTACACCTTC. This codes for CASSEWGGGDREETYTF.

This clonotype was seen repeatedly, ten times or more. The V call is TRBV20-1, the J call TRBJ2-7; 9 nucleotides align to TRBD1. Germline V gene data show CDR1 as DFQATT and CDR2 as SNEGSKA (reference sequence). This CDR3 contains 12 residues. Trimming at V came to 6 bases and at J to 7 bases, leaving 7 bases not matched to a gene. In DNA form, the CDR3 reads TGCAGTGCCCTACAGGGGGCATCGGAGCAGTACTTC. The encoded protein is CSALQGASEQYF.

This clonotype was counted ten times or more. The J gene is TRBJ2-7, the V gene TRBV20-1; 9 bases agree with TRBD2. The CDR3 is made up of 13 amino acids. The V gene end was trimmed by 3 bases and the J gene end by 3 bases; junction bases not matched to a gene: 3. Looked up from germline, CDR1 is DFQATT and CDR2 is SNEGSKA (reference sequence). This chain's CDR3 is CSASPSGNYEQYF. The CDR3 DNA reads as TGCAGTGCTAGCCCTAGCGGGAACTACGAGCAGTACTTC.

This clonotype was seen only a few times. The chain joins TRBV15 to TRBJ2-7, with D uncertain. CDR3 length: 14 amino acids. Deletions cut 2 bases from V and 6 bases from J, with 14 bases between. Germline CDR1 LNHNV, CDR2 YYDKDF (reference sequence). The CDR3: CATSRTPVVSEQYF. CDR3 DNA: TGTGCCACCAGCAGAACCCCCGTGGTAAGCGAGCAGTACTTC.

The sample holds many counts of this clonotype. The V gene is TRBV27, the J gene TRBJ2-2; D might be TRBD1 or TRBD2, each matching 5 bases. The V gene's germline CDR1 is MNHEY and CDR2 SMNVEV (reference sequence). This CDR3 is 15 amino acids long. The ends were cut back, 2 bases at V and 2 bases at J, with 9 bases in the middle. The CDR3 sequence is CASSLGGANTGELFF. For the CDR3, the DNA is TGTGCCAGCAGTTTAGGGGGAGCCAACACCGGGGAGCTGTTTTTT.

This clonotype was seen at least ten times. V usage is TRBV28 and J usage is TRBJ2-5, with TRBD2 matching over 8 bases. J was trimmed by 2 bases and V by 3 bases; bases with no gene match: 20. CDR1 MDHEN and CDR2 SYDVKM come from the germline V gene. CDR3 length equals 20 residues. The CDR3 region is CASSFRPAGDIYIKQETQYF. The CDR3 DNA follows: TGTGCCAGCAGTTTTCGGCCAGCGGGAGATATTTATATAAAACAAGAGACCCAGTACTTC.

This chain connects TRBV27 to TRBJ2-1; 9 bases line up with TRBD1. This CDR3 is 14 amino acids long. Germline V CDR1 and CDR2: MNHEY, SMNVEV (reference sequence). The V and J ends lost 6 bases and 7 bases, in that order; junction bases with no gene match: 7. Here the CDR3 reads CASSGQGTFNEQFF. CDR3 DNA sequence: TGTGCCAGCAGCGGACAGGGGACGTTTAATGAGCAGTTCTTC.

Worth noting for this clonotype: Given a far larger clone just one base away, this is likely a sequencing read error. This chain uses TRBV28 with TRBJ1-1; possibly TRBD1 for D (5 bases). Germline V gives CDR1 MDHEN, CDR2 SYDVKM. The CDR3 is made up of 24 amino acids. V shed 4 bases and J shed 6 bases, with 45 bases lying between them. The CDR3 reads CASSYSMVPEYPRAYLKLVAEAFF. The CDR3 region has the DNA TGTGCCAGCAGTTACTCCATGGTCCCCGAGTACCCCAGGGCGTACCTCAAGCTTGTCGCTGAAGCTTTCTTT.

Here the CDR3 reads CASSQEAARSSDEQYF. CDR3 coding DNA: TGTGCCAGCAGCCAAGAAGCAGCCAGGAGCAGCGACGAGCAGTACTTC. This chain uses TRBV3-1 with TRBJ2-7, with D unclear. Trimming shortened V by 0 bases and J by 5 bases, and 17 bases separated the two germline ends. The germline gives CDR1 LGHDT, CDR2 YNNKEL (reference sequence). This CDR3 has 16 amino acids.

At least ten counts were recorded for this clonotype. The chain employs TRBV5-1 and TRBJ1-1, with D uncertain. Germline assignment: CDR1 SGHRS and CDR2 YFSETQ. Trimming left V 1 base short and J 2 bases short, with 9 bases between. The CDR3 extends over 14 amino acids. The CDR3 spells CASSLPSGNTEAFF. The CDR3 DNA sequence: TGCGCCAGCAGCTTGCCGTCCGGAAACACTGAAGCTTTCTTT.

This clonotype was detected many times. The genes are TRBV5-1 and TRBJ2-3, with no clear D. Germline V lookup: CDR1 SGHRS, CDR2 YFSETQ. V was clipped by 0 bases and J by 0 bases, with 17 bases between them. The CDR3 has 18 amino acids. The CDR3 protein is CASSLAPDRRPSTDTQYF. CDR3 in DNA: TGCGCCAGCAGCTTGGCCCCAGACCGAAGACCTAGCACAGATACGCAGTATTTT.